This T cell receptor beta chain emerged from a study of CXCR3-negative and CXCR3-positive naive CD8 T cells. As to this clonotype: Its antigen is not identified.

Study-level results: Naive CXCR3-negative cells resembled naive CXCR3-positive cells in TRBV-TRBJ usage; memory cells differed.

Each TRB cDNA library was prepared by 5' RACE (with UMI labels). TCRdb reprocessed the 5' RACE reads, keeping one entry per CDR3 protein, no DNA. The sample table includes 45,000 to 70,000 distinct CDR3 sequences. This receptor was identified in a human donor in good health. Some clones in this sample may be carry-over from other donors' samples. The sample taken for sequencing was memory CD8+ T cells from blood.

CDR3: CASSLRQGNRVYEQYF. This chain links TRBV5-1 with TRBJ2-7; TCRdb proposes TRBD1, but this gene call is untestable without DNA. Germline V lookup: CDR1 SGHRS, CDR2 YFSETQ. This CDR3 spans 16 amino acids.